Reported below is one T cell receptor (beta chain). Its antigen is not identified. Sequencing was performed with immunoSEQ multiplex PCR; in TCRdb, only in-frame clones are kept and a portion is missing. Of about 22,000 clones in the sample, 72% are singletons; the top ten hold about 9.4%. The data were obtained in a study of vaccination effects on CD4 cells after COVID-19. ViraFEST expansion of antigen-specific CD4+ T cells with viral peptide pools preceded sequencing. Upon completion of under eleven days in culture, CD4+ T cells were isolated. All study participants received two doses of BNT162b2 or mRNA-1273 vaccine. Nobody among the vaccine recipients had prior SARS-CoV-2 infection (nucleocapsid antibodies were negative). Both day 3 and day 7 saw half the medium replaced with IL-2 medium. Overall study results and limits: Clones that were induced by infection or by vaccine showed marked contraction late after vaccination.

There are 14 residues in the CDR3. Germline V CDR1 and CDR2: SGHTA, FQGNSA. V shed 5 bases, J shed 7 bases, and the junction held 7 bases outside the gene matches. The source was CD4+ T cells from PBMCs cultured with HCoV-NL63 spike peptides, collected after COVID-19 vaccination. The chain uses TRBV7-2 and TRBJ1-4; 7 bases map to TRBD1. This clonotype originated in a human donor who received a COVID-19 vaccine. CDR3 bases: TGTGCCAGCAGCCCAGACAGGGCGGGTGAAAAACTGTTTTTT. Encoded protein: CASSPDRAGEKLFF. Using reference TRBV7-2 and TRBJ1-4 for the parts outside the CDR3, the full variable domain is GAGVSQSPSNKVTEKGKDVELRCDPISGHTALYWYRQSLGQGLEFLIYFQGNSAPDKSGLPSDRFSAERTGGSVSTLTIQRTQQEDSAVYLCASSPDRAGEKLFFGSGTQLSVL.